This entry is about one TCR beta chain. Its specificity is not known. This sample was taken from a study of identifying expanded T cells in peripheral blood. Overall study findings and caveats: Differentially abundant clones: around 1.2 between replicates, 16.4 at about 13 days, 19 to 20 at four.

Healthy donors had no documented immune events, such as infections, while sampled. Generated by immunoSEQ multiplex PCR, the TCRdb table keeps only in-frame clones and is missing some. This table holds some 97,000 clones, approximately 88% found once. V lost 1 base to trimming and J lost 4 bases, with 7 bases between them. This CDR3 has 14 amino acids. The germline CDR1 and CDR2 sequences are MNHEY and SVGAGI. The V call is TRBV6-5, the J call TRBJ1-4; D is undetermined. The origin of this receptor is a person aged 18 to 70 in good health. The material sequenced was blood. CDR3 nucleotide sequence: TGTGCCAGCAGTTACTTGCAGTATAATGAAAAACTGTTTTTT. Amino acids: CASSYLQYNEKLFF.